Presented here are 22 T cell receptor beta chains from one specimen sequenced in a study of cytomegalovirus exposure and HLA in healthy donors. This PCR relied on a set of 60 Vbeta primers and 13 Jbeta primers. TCRdb keeps only in-frame clones here, not all; method: immunoSEQ multiplex PCR. This table has some 200,000 clones, roughly 70% appearing once. Source material: PBMCs. These receptors were obtained from a woman aged 30 to 39 in good health and CMV-seronegative.

The V and J genes are TRBV7-3 and TRBJ2-1; D may be TRBD2 (5 bases). This CDR3 has 13 amino acids. The germline V gene has CDR1 SGHTA and CDR2 FQGTGA. Trimming shortened V by 2 bases and J by 10 bases, and 12 bases separated the two germline ends. CDR3 in amino acids: CASSLSSIAEQFF. The CDR3 DNA reads as TGTGCCAGCAGCTTATCTTCCATAGCGGAGCAGTTCTTC.

The chain joins TRBV6-4 to TRBJ1-5; 10 bases are shared with TRBD1. Germline CDR1 MRHNA, CDR2 SNTAGT. The CDR3 is made up of 19 amino acids. V lost 2 bases, J lost 2 bases, and 12 bases stayed unmatched. The CDR3 sequence is CASSDRDRGAPMGNQPQHF. The CDR3 DNA reads TGTGCCAGCAGTGACCGGGACAGGGGCGCTCCTATGGGCAATCAGCCCCAGCATTTT.

This CDR3 is CAWSLREGLTDTQYF. The CDR3 DNA is TGTGCCTGGAGTCTCCGGGAGGGCCTGACAGATACGCAGTATTTT. The chain links TRBV30 to TRBJ2-3; 8 nucleotides agree with TRBD2. The CDR3 runs to 15 residues. The germline CDR1 and CDR2 sequences are GTSNPN and SVGIG (reference sequence). V was pared by 2 bases and J by 3 bases, with 7 bases of the junction left unmatched.

This clone was picked up one time. J is TRBJ1-1 and V is TRBV5-1, with D unresolved. Trimming pared 3 bases from V and 0 bases from J, leaving 6 bases between. Germline CDR1 and CDR2: SGHRS and YFSETQ. The CDR3 sequence is 13 residues long. The CDR3 DNA reads as TGCGCCAGCAGCTCCGGGGTGAACACTGAAGCTTTCTTT. It yields the protein CASSSGVNTEAFF.

Only one count was recorded for this clone. J is TRBJ1-5 and V is TRBV5-4; the D gene is possibly TRBD1 (5 bases). From germline, CDR1 is SGHNT and CDR2 YYREEE (reference sequence). This CDR3 has 15 residues. Trimming took off 1 base at V and 6 bases at J, with 14 bases between the two ends. CDR3 sequence (DNA): TGTGCCAGCAGCTTGTTCGGGAGTCAGGGTCAGCCCCAGCATTTT. Its protein product is CASSLFGSQGQPQHF.

The chain carries TRBV18 and TRBJ2-7; 9 positions match TRBD1. This CDR3 spans 14 amino acids. Germline values: CDR1 KGHSH, CDR2 LQKENI. V lost 5 bases to trimming and J lost 0 bases; unmatched junction nucleotides: 2. CDR3 coding DNA: TGTGCCAGCTCAAAGGACAGGGGCTCCTACGAGCAGTACTTC. This sequence encodes CASSKDRGSYEQYF.

The CDR3 sequence: CASSLSGTLTYEQYF. CDR3 nucleotide sequence: TGTGCCAGCAGCTTAAGCGGGACCCTTACCTACGAGCAGTACTTC. The chain carries TRBV5-4 and TRBJ2-7; 7 positions agree with TRBD2. Germline V gene data show CDR1 as SGHNT and CDR2 as YYREEE (reference sequence). The V gene end was trimmed by 2 bases and the J gene end by 2 bases; junction bases not matched to a gene: 7. The CDR3 is 15 amino acids.

J is TRBJ2-2 and V is TRBV7-3; 9 bases map to TRBD2. The CDR3 runs 16 residues. CDR1 is SGHTA, CDR2 FQGTGA, per germline. The V gene end was trimmed by 1 base and the J gene end by 4 bases; junction bases not matched to a gene: 4. CDR3 region: CASSLRRGGPTGELFF. The CDR3 bases are TGTGCCAGCAGCTTAAGGCGGGGGGGCCCCACCGGGGAGCTGTTTTTT.

V usage is TRBV30 and J usage is TRBJ2-7, with 8 nucleotides matching TRBD1. Looked up from germline, CDR1 is GTSNPN and CDR2 is SVGIG (reference sequence). V dropped 0 bases and J dropped 0; count of bases not matched to a gene: 4. The CDR3 consists of 15 residues. This chain's CDR3 is CAWSVGQGASYEQYF. In nucleotides, the CDR3 is TGTGCCTGGAGTGTAGGGCAGGGGGCCTCCTACGAGCAGTACTTC.

This chain links TRBV19 with TRBJ1-1; 8 nucleotides agree with TRBD1. The V gene end was trimmed by 4 bases and the J gene end by 3 bases; junction bases not matched to a gene: 7. The CDR3 is 15 amino acids. CDR1 and CDR2 from the germline V gene are LNHDA and SQIVND (reference sequence). Written as DNA, the CDR3 is TGTGCCAGTAGTAGGCAGACAGGGGCGCACACTGAAGCTTTCTTT. This codes for CASSRQTGAHTEAFF.

The V and J genes are TRBV4-1 and TRBJ2-7; 13 positions agree with TRBD2. V trimming: 5 bases; J trimming: 6 bases; junction bases outside the gene matches: 4. This CDR3 is 14 amino acids long. The germline gives CDR1 MGHRA, CDR2 YSYEKL. CDR3 DNA: TGCGCCAGCAGCGGACTAGCGGGAGTTTCCGAGCAGTACTTC. Translating it yields CASSGLAGVSEQYF.

This clone was detected a few times. The chain has TRBV27 and TRBJ2-7; 9 positions match TRBD2. Germline lookup yields CDR1 MNHEY and CDR2 SMNVEV (reference sequence). After removal of 5 bases from V and 6 bases from J, the junction contained 11 bases not matched to a gene. The CDR3 runs 15 residues. The CDR3 sequence is CASSPLAGSRLEQYF. DNA of the CDR3: TGTGCCAGCAGTCCGCTAGCGGGGAGTAGGCTCGAGCAGTACTTC.

The chain is built from TRBV28 and TRBJ1-2, with 12 positions matching TRBD1. J lost 7 bases, V lost 2 bases, and 5 bases had no gene match. This CDR3 region has 15 residues. From germline, CDR1 is MDHEN and CDR2 SYDVKM. The CDR3 sequence: CASSLTGTGGFGYTF. CDR3 bases: TGTGCCAGCAGTTTAACCGGGACAGGGGGCTTTGGCTACACCTTC.

This chain connects TRBV5-4 to TRBJ1-2; 7 bases map to TRBD1. Germline V gene lookup returns CDR1 SGHNT and CDR2 YYREEE (reference sequence). V shed 3 bases, J shed 1 base, and the junction held 9 bases outside the gene matches. The CDR3 length is 16 residues. This chain's CDR3 is CASSWGQLKINYGYTF. CDR3 bases: TGTGCCAGCAGCTGGGGACAGTTGAAAATTAACTATGGCTACACCTTC. The full variable domain, its missing parts supplied by reference TRBV5-4 and TRBJ1-2, is ETGVTQSPTHLIKTRGQQVTLRCSSQSGHNTVSWYQQALGQGPQFIFQYYREEENGRGNFPPRFSGLQFPNYSSELNVNALELDDSALYLCASSWGQLKINYGYTFGSGTRLTVV.

This rearrangement joins TRBV14 to TRBJ2-7; 9 bases align to TRBD2. Losses at the gene ends were 1 base for V and 1 base for J; bases not matched to a gene: 2. CDR3 length: 15 amino acids. Germline V gene data show CDR1 as SGHDN and CDR2 as FVKESK. The CDR3 nucleotides read TGTGCCAGCAGCCAAGCAAGCGGGAGGTCCTACGAGCAGTACTTC. It codes for CASSQASGRSYEQYF.

Remarks on this clone: The sample has other DNA sequences that encode this CDR3 too. V is TRBV29-1 and J is TRBJ2-7, with D maybe TRBD1 (6 bases). CDR1 is SQVTM, CDR2 ANQGSEA, per germline. The CDR3 is 11 residues long. V was trimmed by 4 bases and J by 4 bases, leaving 8 bases between them. CDR3 sequence (DNA): TGCAGCGTTGTACAGGGTTACGAGCAGTACTTC. It translates to CSVVQGYEQYF.

The CDR3 region has the DNA TGTGCCAGCATCGAATGGACACAGGCTGGCACTGAAGCTTTCTTT. It specifies CASIEWTQAGTEAFF. The V call is TRBV7-9, the J call TRBJ1-1; TRBD1 is a possible D gene (5 bases). The CDR3 is 15 residues long. V lost 7 bases and J 4 bases, leaving 19 bases between the germline ends. From germline, CDR1 is SEHNR and CDR2 FQNEAQ (reference sequence). Using reference TRBV7-9 and TRBJ1-1 for the parts outside the CDR3, the full variable domain is DTGVSQNPRHKITKRGQNVTFRCDPISEHNRLYWYRQTLGQGPEFLTYFQNEAQLEKSRLLSDRFSAERPKGSFSTLEIQRTEQGDSAMYLCASIEWTQAGTEAFFGQGTRLTVV.

In this sample, this clone turned up a few times. The V gene is TRBV5-6, the J gene TRBJ1-1; D is undetermined. The V end lost 4 bases, the J end lost 11 bases, and 15 bases lay between the germline ends. CDR3 length equals 12 residues. CDR1 is SGHDT and CDR2 is YYEEEE in the germline V gene. The CDR3 DNA reads as TGTGCCAGCAGCCAAGCCCGACGGCGGGCTTTCTTT. It specifies CASSQARRRAFF.

The V call is TRBV27, the J call TRBJ2-7; 9 bases are a match to TRBD1. CDR1 is MNHEY and CDR2 is SMNVEV in the germline V gene (reference sequence). This CDR3 contains 16 residues. V shed 4 bases and J 3 bases; nucleotides not matched to a gene: 10. The CDR3 nucleotides are TGTGCCAGCAGTTCCCACGACAGGGGGATCGGCTACGAGCAGTACTTC. It encodes CASSSHDRGIGYEQYF.

The rearrangement joins TRBV27 to TRBJ2-1; no firm D call. This CDR3 spans 14 amino acids. V shed 5 bases and J shed 6 bases, with 14 bases lying between them. Germline-derived CDR1 and CDR2 are MNHEY and SMNVEV (reference sequence). CDR3 sequence: CASSLWAVGNEQFF. The DNA for the CDR3 is TGTGCCAGCAGTCTTTGGGCAGTTGGCAATGAGCAGTTCTTC.

The chain recombines TRBV4-1 with TRBJ1-3, with 8 bases lining up with TRBD1. V shed 1 base and J 0 bases; nucleotides not matched to a gene: 8. Germline lookup yields CDR1 MGHRA and CDR2 YSYEKL. The CDR3 length is 18 residues. CDR3 DNA sequence: TGCGCCAGCAGCCAAGCCGGCGGACAGGGAATCTCTGGAAACACCATATATTTT. This sequence encodes CASSQAGGQGISGNTIYF.

J is TRBJ2-6 and V is TRBV19; perhaps TRBD2 as D (6 bases). The length of the CDR3 is 22 residues. V was shortened by 7 bases and J by 2 bases, with 33 bases between the two germline ends. Germline V gene lookup returns CDR1 LNHDA and CDR2 SQIVND (reference sequence). The CDR3 loop is CASKVRSSGVRGGLTGANVLTF. CDR3 DNA sequence: TGTGCCAGTAAGGTTCGCTCGTCGGGGGTGCGGGGAGGACTGACTGGGGCCAACGTCCTGACTTTC.